These T cell receptor beta chains were read from a single sample in a study of CD8+CD57+ T cells in acquired aplastic anemia. TCRdb used MiXCR to reprocess the reads, holding one entry per CDR3 protein. The sample carries 250,000 to 300,000 distinct CDR3 sequences, about three fifths recorded once. Sequenced input: sorted CD4+, CD8+, or CD8+CD57+ T cells (not recorded which) from PBMCs. Every receptor here comes from a human donor with aplastic anemia. CDR3s include the opening cysteine and the closing phenylalanine or tryptophan. Each record gives: D gene, clone size, J gene, V gene, CDR3 length, CDR3 DNA, CDR3 protein. D genes are given only for firm matches. Size is stated for part of the rows, as once, few or many counts, or as a class when the clone is expanded.

d_gene: .
abundance: many
j_gene: TRBJ2-3
v_gene: TRBV2
len: 17
CDR3nt: TGTGCCAGCAGTGGTTGGTCTAGCACCATTGTAGCAGATACGCAGTATTTT
CDR3aa: CASSGWSSTIVADTQYF

d_gene: TRBD1
abundance: .
j_gene: TRBJ1-2
v_gene: TRBV20-1
len: 15
CDR3nt: TGCAGTGCTAGAAAGCCGGGACAGGTTATCTATGGCTACACCTTC
CDR3aa: CSARKPGQVIYGYTF

d_gene: .
abundance: many
j_gene: TRBJ1-4
v_gene: TRBV12-3/TRBV12-4
len: 14
CDR3nt: TGTGCCAGCAGTTTAGGTGAAAGAAATGAAAAACTGTTTTTT
CDR3aa: CASSLGERNEKLFF

d_gene: .
abundance: .
j_gene: TRBJ2-1
v_gene: TRBV7-9
len: 14
CDR3nt: TGTGCCAGCAGCGAAGATGCGTGGTACAATGAGCAGTTCTTC
CDR3aa: CASSEDAWYNEQFF

d_gene: .
abundance: .
j_gene: TRBJ2-7
v_gene: TRBV7-2
len: 14
CDR3nt: TGTGCCAGCAGCTTAATTTCCGGACTCTACGAGCAGTACTTC
CDR3aa: CASSLISGLYEQYF

d_gene: .
abundance: .
j_gene: TRBJ1-1
v_gene: TRBV12-3/TRBV12-4
len: 12
CDR3nt: TGTGCCAGCAGTTACGGACGGGGGGATCCTTTCTTT
CDR3aa: CASSYGRGDPFF

d_gene: .
abundance: few
j_gene: TRBJ1-2
v_gene: TRBV19
len: 13
CDR3nt: TGTGCCAGTAAGTGGGGATCCTATGATGGCTACACCTTC
CDR3aa: CASKWGSYDGYTF

d_gene: TRBD1
abundance: few
j_gene: TRBJ1-2
v_gene: TRBV7-2
len: 17
CDR3nt: TGTGCCAGCAGCTTAGGGGCAGGGGGCCGGGCTAACTATGGCTACACCTTC
CDR3aa: CASSLGAGGRANYGYTF

d_gene: TRBD1
abundance: many
j_gene: TRBJ2-5
v_gene: TRBV6-1
len: 13
CDR3nt: TGTGCCAGCCTTGACAGGGTTCAAGAGACCCAGTACTTC
CDR3aa: CASLDRVQETQYF

d_gene: .
abundance: few
j_gene: TRBJ2-5
v_gene: TRBV7-9
len: 14
CDR3nt: TGTGCCAGCAGGGACACAGGGTCCGGGGAGACCCAGTACTTC
CDR3aa: CASRDTGSGETQYF

d_gene: TRBD1
abundance: .
j_gene: TRBJ1-2
v_gene: TRBV5-1
len: 15
CDR3nt: TGCGCCAGCAGCCCAGGGACAGGGCAGAACTATGGCTACACCTTC
CDR3aa: CASSPGTGQNYGYTF

d_gene: .
abundance: .
j_gene: TRBJ2-1
v_gene: TRBV2
len: 13
CDR3nt: TGTGCCAGCAGTGAAGCGAGGGTGAATGAGCAGTTCTTC
CDR3aa: CASSEARVNEQFF

d_gene: TRBD2
abundance: .
j_gene: TRBJ2-1
v_gene: TRBV20-1
len: 14
CDR3nt: TGCAGTGCTATTAGCGGGAGGGCCGCCAATGAGCAGTTCTTC
CDR3aa: CSAISGRAANEQFF

d_gene: .
abundance: .
j_gene: TRBJ2-3
v_gene: TRBV2
len: 14
CDR3nt: TGTGCCAGCAGGAGACAAGTTCCTACAGATACGCAGTATTTT
CDR3aa: CASRRQVPTDTQYF

d_gene: .
abundance: .
j_gene: TRBJ2-7
v_gene: TRBV20-1
len: 10
CDR3nt: TGCAGTGCTAAGTCTGACGAGCAGTACTTC
CDR3aa: CSAKSDEQYF

d_gene: TRBD2
abundance: many
j_gene: TRBJ2-3
v_gene: TRBV6-1
len: 16
CDR3nt: TGTGCCAGCAGCCGAGGACTAGCGGAGTCATCAGATACGCAGTATTTT
CDR3aa: CASSRGLAESSDTQYF

d_gene: .
abundance: few
j_gene: TRBJ1-2
v_gene: TRBV7-8
len: 13
CDR3nt: TGTGCCAGCAGCTTAGCGAGGGCGGGTGGCTACACCTTC
CDR3aa: CASSLARAGGYTF

d_gene: TRBD1
abundance: many
j_gene: TRBJ1-4
v_gene: TRBV7-9
len: 13
CDR3nt: TGTGCCAGCAGCATGACAGGGGGCGGGGAACTGTTTTTT
CDR3aa: CASSMTGGGELFF

d_gene: .
abundance: .
j_gene: TRBJ1-5
v_gene: TRBV11-2
len: 14
CDR3nt: TGTGCCAGCAGCTTAGGGCGGGGGGGTCAGCCCCAGCATTTT
CDR3aa: CASSLGRGGQPQHF

d_gene: .
abundance: .
j_gene: TRBJ2-7
v_gene: TRBV20-1
len: 12
CDR3nt: TGCAGTGTAGGAGGGGGGAAATACGAGCAGTACTTC
CDR3aa: CSVGGGKYEQYF

d_gene: .
abundance: few
j_gene: TRBJ1-6
v_gene: TRBV14
len: 13
CDR3nt: TGTGCCAGCAGCCAAGCTAGCCGGTCACCCCTCCACTTT
CDR3aa: CASSQASRSPLHF

d_gene: .
abundance: few
j_gene: TRBJ1-3
v_gene: TRBV12-3/TRBV12-4
len: 14
CDR3nt: TGTGCCAGCAGTTTAGGGAATTCTGGAAACACCGTATATTTT
CDR3aa: CASSLGNSGNTVYF

d_gene: .
abundance: many
j_gene: TRBJ2-7
v_gene: TRBV7-8
len: 17
CDR3nt: TGTGCCAGCAGCCCAGGCGGGATTGGACTCAACTCCTACGAGCAGTACTTC
CDR3aa: CASSPGGIGLNSYEQYF

d_gene: TRBD1
abundance: .
j_gene: TRBJ2-1
v_gene: TRBV11-2
len: 15
CDR3nt: TGTGCCAGCAGCTTAGCACAGGGGAAGGGGTATGAGCAGTTCTTC
CDR3aa: CASSLAQGKGYEQFF

d_gene: TRBD1
abundance: .
j_gene: TRBJ2-1
v_gene: TRBV20-1
len: 14
CDR3nt: TGCAGTGCTAGAGACTACAGGGGGGTGAATGAGCAGTTCTTC
CDR3aa: CSARDYRGVNEQFF

d_gene: .
abundance: .
j_gene: TRBJ2-1
v_gene: TRBV7-3
len: 14
CDR3nt: TGTGCCAGCAGCTTACAAAGTATTTGGAATGAGCAGTTCTTC
CDR3aa: CASSLQSIWNEQFF

d_gene: .
abundance: .
j_gene: TRBJ1-2
v_gene: TRBV29-1
len: 12
CDR3nt: TGCAGCGTTGACGCCTCCCCAGGTGGCTACACCTTC
CDR3aa: CSVDASPGGYTF

d_gene: .
abundance: once
j_gene: TRBJ1-5
v_gene: TRBV10-3
len: 13
CDR3nt: TGTGCCAGCAGTTACCTTGTAGGTCAGCCCCAGCATTTT
CDR3aa: CASSYLVGQPQHF

d_gene: TRBD1
abundance: .
j_gene: TRBJ1-1
v_gene: TRBV10-3
len: 17
CDR3nt: TGCGCCACACACCGTTTTGGACAGGGGATGGGAAACACTGAAGCTTTCTTT
CDR3aa: CATHRFGQGMGNTEAFF

d_gene: TRBD2
abundance: many
j_gene: TRBJ2-7
v_gene: TRBV5-1
len: 15
CDR3nt: TGCGCCAGCAGCTTGGGACTAGCGGGAGTTAACGAGCAGTACTTC
CDR3aa: CASSLGLAGVNEQYF

d_gene: .
abundance: .
j_gene: TRBJ1-2
v_gene: TRBV4-1
len: 15
CDR3nt: TGCGCCAGCAGCCAAGAAAGCAGGGGCTTAGCTGGCTACACCTTC
CDR3aa: CASSQESRGLAGYTF

d_gene: TRBD2
abundance: once
j_gene: TRBJ2-7
v_gene: TRBV2
len: 14
CDR3nt: TGTGCCAGCAAAACTAGCGGGAGCTCCTACGAGCAGTACTTC
CDR3aa: CASKTSGSSYEQYF

d_gene: TRBD2
abundance: .
j_gene: TRBJ2-1
v_gene: TRBV2
len: 11
CDR3nt: TGTGCCAGCAGACGGGAGGGAGAGCAGTTCTTC
CDR3aa: CASRREGEQFF